This TCR beta chain was sequenced in a study of blood T cell repertoires in COVID-19. Authors' analysis steps: Counts of nucleated cells, estimated from reference gene primer amplification, were obtained. Using immunoSEQ multiplex PCR, the repertoire was profiled, and TCRdb retains in-frame clones only, with some absent. The DNA gave D and trimming, while V, J and clone size come from that table. The sample carries over 60,000 clones, roughly 89% recorded once. The CDR3 totals 15 residues. The germline CDR1 and CDR2 sequences are SEHNR and FQNEAQ (reference sequence). J was trimmed by 5 bases and V by 3 bases; bases with no gene match: 9. A few counts support this clone.

The J gene is TRBJ2-7, the V gene TRBV7-9; 8 nucleotides agree with TRBD2. The sample consisted of peripheral blood. The sequence was collected from a human donor in a cohort sampled during active COVID-19. The CDR3, as DNA: TGTGCCAGCAGCTTCCTAAGCGGGAGTCTGAACGAGCAGTACTTC. This codes for CASSFLSGSLNEQYF. Together with reference TRBV7-9 and TRBJ2-7, the CDR3 gives the full variable domain: DTGVSQNPRHKITKRGQNVTFRCDPISEHNRLYWYRQTLGQGPEFLTYFQNEAQLEKSRLLSDRFSAERPKGSFSTLEIQRTEQGDSAMYLCASSFLSGSLNEQYFGPGTRLTVT.